The 19 T cell receptor beta chains below were found in one sample sequenced in a study of PD-1 blockade in classical Hodgkin lymphoma. Assay used: immunoSEQ multiplex PCR; TCRdb lists only in-frame clones, some missing. The sample lists about 12,000 clones; approximately 90% were seen once. Every patient experienced relapse after autologous stem cell transplantation, and brentuximab vedotin exposure varied. The source material was peripheral blood mononuclear cells (PBMCs), sampled at baseline. Receptors were obtained from a human donor with classical Hodgkin lymphoma.

V and J are TRBV7-9 and TRBJ1-2, with 7 bases lining up with TRBD1. There are 15 residues in the CDR3. Trimming removed 3 bases from V and 0 bases from J; junction bases left unmatched: 4. Germline V gene lookup returns CDR1 SEHNR and CDR2 FQNEAQ (reference sequence). The CDR3 nucleotides read TGTGCCAGCAGCTTGGACAGGAACCCTAACTATGGCTACACCTTC. It encodes CASSLDRNPNYGYTF.

This clone was seen only a few times. The rearrangement links TRBV10-1 to TRBJ1-5; D gene unclear. CDR1 and CDR2 from the germline V gene are WNHNN and SYGVQD (reference sequence). The V gene lost 7 bases and the J gene lost 2 bases, with 12 bases spanning the gap. The CDR3 consists of 14 residues. The CDR3 reads CASTSKAGNQPQHF. In nucleotides, the CDR3 is TGCGCCAGCACCTCCAAGGCGGGCAATCAGCCCCAGCATTTT.

The gene calls are TRBV9 and TRBJ1-3, with D possibly TRBD1 on 5 matching bases. The CDR3 is made up of 15 amino acids. The V end was cut by 0 bases, the J end by 2 bases, with 9 bases between. Per germline, CDR1 SGDLS and CDR2 YYNGEE. CDR3 DNA sequence: TGTGCCAGCAGCGTAGCTGTGGGGGCTGGAAACACCATATATTTT. It specifies CASSVAVGAGNTIYF. The complete variable domain, with remaining parts taken from reference TRBV9 and TRBJ1-3, reads DSGVTQTPKHLITATGQRVTLRCSPRSGDLSVYWYQQSLDQGLQFLIQYYNGEERAKGNILERFSAQQFPDLHSELNLSSLELGDSALYFCASSVAVGAGNTIYFGEGSWLTVV.

The V call is TRBV7-9, the J call TRBJ2-6; 9 positions agree with TRBD1. This CDR3 is built from 16 residues. CDR1 and CDR2 from the germline V gene are SEHNR and FQNEAQ (reference sequence). J gave up 4 bases and V 5 bases, and 6 bases lay outside the gene matches. The CDR3 DNA reads as TGTGCCAGCAGCCTACAGGGGGCGGCAGGGGCCAACGTCCTGACTTTC. Translating it yields CASSLQGAAGANVLTF.

The J gene is TRBJ1-2, the V gene TRBV19; tentative D call: TRBD1 (5 bases). This CDR3 spans 12 amino acids. The V and J ends lost 9 bases and 3 bases respectively, with 11 bases between them. Germline V gives CDR1 LNHDA, CDR2 SQIVND (reference sequence). Written as DNA, the CDR3 is TGTGCCAGCCTGCAGGGATACTATGGCTACACCTTC. Protein product: CASLQGYYGYTF.

This chain links TRBV4-1 with TRBJ2-7; tentative D call: TRBD1 (5 bases). Trimming stripped 8 bases from V and 5 bases from J, with 19 bases between. Germline V gives CDR1 MGHRA, CDR2 YSYEKL. The CDR3 is made up of 14 amino acids. The CDR3 sequence: CASASAQGSHEQYF. In DNA form, the CDR3 reads TGCGCCAGCGCTTCCGCCCAGGGTTCCCACGAGCAGTACTTC.

This clone has a handful of counts. V usage is TRBV4-1 and J usage is TRBJ2-3, with D unclear. The CDR3 has 13 residues. Trimming stripped 5 bases from V and 5 bases from J, with 11 bases between. Germline V CDR1 and CDR2: MGHRA, YSYEKL. The CDR3, as DNA: TGCGCCAGCAGCTCCGTAGCCGAAGATACGCAGTATTTT. It is translated as CASSSVAEDTQYF.

The chain has TRBV11-2 and TRBJ2-3; the D is unclear. The CDR3 sequence is 15 residues long. Trimming left V 1 base short and J 2 bases short, with 10 bases between. Germline CDR1 reads SGHAT; CDR2 reads FQNNGV. CDR3: CASSLAPRPTDTQYF. The CDR3 nucleotides are TGTGCCAGCAGCTTAGCCCCCCGGCCCACAGATACGCAGTATTTT.

V is TRBV29-1 and J is TRBJ2-1; 9 nucleotides line up with TRBD1. J was trimmed by 6 bases and V by 6 bases; bases with no gene match: 9. This CDR3 is built from 14 residues. From germline, CDR1 is SQVTM and CDR2 ANQGSEA. The CDR3 region is CSVKQGTGINEQFF. Here the CDR3 DNA reads TGCAGCGTAAAGCAAGGGACAGGGATCAATGAGCAGTTCTTC.

The chain couples TRBV19 to TRBJ1-1; D gene ambiguous. The CDR3 runs to 13 residues. V shed 3 bases and J shed 5 bases, with 10 bases lying between them. Germline V gives CDR1 LNHDA, CDR2 SQIVND (reference sequence). The CDR3 region is CASSIGGWTEAFF. The CDR3 coding sequence is TGTGCCAGTAGTATTGGAGGATGGACTGAAGCTTTCTTT.

The J gene is TRBJ2-2, the V gene TRBV28; TRBD2 matches at 10 bases. V trimming: 4 bases; J trimming: 7 bases; junction bases outside the gene matches: 9. Germline CDR1 is MDHEN and CDR2 is SYDVKM. The CDR3 loop spans 16 amino acids. DNA for the CDR3: TGTGCCAGCAGTTCCTTCTTAGCGGGAGGAAACGGGGAGCTGTTTTTT. Its protein product is CASSSFLAGGNGELFF.

The chain couples TRBV7-8 to TRBJ2-7; 11 bases map to TRBD2. V lost 4 bases and J lost 2; bases outside the gene matches: 7. Per the germline V gene, CDR1 is SGHVS and CDR2 is FQNEAQ. CDR3 length: 16 amino acids. The CDR3 reads CASSSSLAGAPYEQYF. The CDR3 coding sequence is TGTGCCAGCAGCTCCTCACTAGCGGGAGCCCCCTACGAGCAGTACTTC.

This clone has only one observation. DNA for the CDR3: TGTGCCAGCAGAAGAACAGGGTCCGGGGCCGGGGAGCTGTTTTTT. Protein product: CASRRTGSGAGELFF. This sequence joins TRBV2 and TRBJ2-2; tentative D call: TRBD1 (6 bases). The CDR3 is 15 amino acids. Germline V gene lookup returns CDR1 SNHLY and CDR2 FYNNEI. V gave up 6 bases and J gave up 6 bases, with 17 bases separating them.

The chain combines TRBV20-1 with TRBJ1-1, with 7 nucleotides matching TRBD1. Germline V gene data show CDR1 as DFQATT and CDR2 as SNEGSKA (reference sequence). The CDR3 loop spans 11 amino acids. Germline trimming cut 3 bases from V and 7 bases from J; bases unmatched to any gene: 2. The CDR3: CSARTGFEAFF. CDR3 DNA: TGCAGTGCTAGGACAGGGTTTGAAGCTTTCTTT.

This sequence joins TRBV11-2 and TRBJ2-1; no firm D call. Germline V gene sequence: CDR1 SGHAT, CDR2 FQNNGV. V was trimmed by 2 bases and J by 1 base, leaving 6 bases between them. This CDR3 has 14 residues. In DNA, the CDR3 is TGTGCCAGCAGCTTAATGGATTCCTACAATGAGCAGTTCTTC. Translating it yields CASSLMDSYNEQFF.

The chain uses TRBV7-9 and TRBJ1-2, with D possibly being TRBD1 (6 bases). Trimming pared 3 bases from V and 4 bases from J, leaving 9 bases between. This CDR3 comprises 13 residues. Germline V gene lookup returns CDR1 SEHNR and CDR2 FQNEAQ (reference sequence). Here the CDR3 DNA reads TGTGCCAGCAGCTTGGACAGACTCTATGGCTACACCTTC. This codes for CASSLDRLYGYTF. Using reference TRBV7-9 and TRBJ1-2 for the parts outside the CDR3, the full variable domain is DTGVSQNPRHKITKRGQNVTFRCDPISEHNRLYWYRQTLGQGPEFLTYFQNEAQLEKSRLLSDRFSAERPKGSFSTLEIQRTEQGDSAMYLCASSLDRLYGYTFGSGTRLTVV.

The chain links TRBV9 to TRBJ2-1; a weak D match, TRBD1 (6 bases). There are 16 residues in the CDR3. The V gene lost 4 bases and the J gene lost 6 bases, with 20 bases spanning the gap. CDR1 is SGDLS and CDR2 is YYNGEE in the germline V gene. CDR3 coding DNA: TGTGCCAGCAGCCCCTGGGACAACGGATTGGTCAATGAGCAGTTCTTC. It encodes CASSPWDNGLVNEQFF.

CDR3 in amino acids: CASSSGPGEVYGYTF. CDR3 bases: TGTGCCAGTAGTTCCGGGCCAGGGGAGGTCTATGGCTACACCTTC. The chain has TRBV19 and TRBJ1-2; tentatively, D is TRBD1 (6 bases). Trimming removed 5 bases from V and 4 bases from J, with 17 bases in between. Germline CDR1 reads LNHDA; CDR2 reads SQIVND (reference sequence). The CDR3 is made up of 15 amino acids.

For the CDR3, the DNA is TGTGCAGAGGACGGATCTAACTATGGCTACACCTTC. It yields the protein CAEDGSNYGYTF. The chain joins TRBV2 to TRBJ1-2, with D uncertain. Germline V CDR1 and CDR2: SNHLY, FYNNEI. The CDR3 has 12 amino acids.